The 32 T cell receptor beta chains below were found in one sample sequenced in a study of T cells after yellow fever vaccination. TCRdb analysed the 5' RACE reads with MiXCR anew, one entry per CDR3 protein. In the table there are some 120,000 distinct CDR3 sequences, around 15% of which are singletons. The source was CD8+ T cells sorted from PBMCs, collected 5 days after the yellow fever booster vaccination. The receptors were gathered from a young man who received the YFV17D yellow fever vaccine.

V gene TRBV9 combines with J gene TRBJ1-1; D is unresolved. V was cut by 2 bases and J by 0 bases, with 5 bases left in between. The CDR3 has 13 residues. Germline V CDR1 and CDR2: SGDLS, YYNGEE. CDR3 coding DNA: TGTGCCAGCAGCGTTTTTATGAACACTGAAGCTTTCTTT. Amino acids: CASSVFMNTEAFF.

The chain carries TRBV11-3 and TRBJ2-3; TRBD1 matches at 8 bases. This CDR3 contains 15 residues. Germline CDR1 reads SGHNT; CDR2 reads YENEEA. The trim removed 5 bases at V and 0 bases at J, leaving 4 bases unmatched. CDR3 in amino acids: CASSQQGDSTDTQYF. As DNA, the CDR3 is TGTGCCAGCAGCCAACAGGGGGATAGCACAGATACGCAGTATTTT.

This clonotype was detected ten times or more. This chain connects TRBV6-6 to TRBJ2-5, with D perhaps matching TRBD1 or TRBD2 (6 bases each). CDR3 length: 19 amino acids. V was clipped by 0 bases and J by 0 bases, with 20 bases between them. The germline V gene has CDR1 MNHNY and CDR2 SVGAGI (reference sequence). CDR3 nucleotides: TGTGCCAGCAGTTACTCGAGAGTGTTCGGGGGCTCGTACCAAGAGACCCAGTACTTC. Amino acids: CASSYSRVFGGSYQETQYF.

This clonotype appeared a few times. The V and J genes are TRBV4-3 and TRBJ2-1; TRBD2 matches at 15 bases. V was clipped by 1 base and J by 5 bases; unmatched bases: 6. The CDR3 has 18 amino acids. Germline V gene data show CDR1 as LGHNA and CDR2 as YSLEER. The CDR3, as DNA: TGCGCCAGCAGCCAAGGGACTAGCGGGGGGGGCCCCCACAATGAGCAGTTCTTC. Translated: CASSQGTSGGGPHNEQFF.

The chain links TRBV7-9 to TRBJ1-2; 7 bases fit TRBD1. In germline, CDR1 is SEHNR, CDR2 FQNEAQ (reference sequence). Trimming cost V 5 bases and J 4 bases; bases outside gene matches: 7. This CDR3 is 14 amino acids long. CDR3 residues: CASSAPTGIYGYTF. The CDR3 nucleotides are TGTGCCAGCAGCGCGCCGACAGGGATCTATGGCTACACCTTC.

This clonotype was observed a handful of times. The genes are TRBV6-5 and TRBJ1-2; D is unresolved. From germline, CDR1 is MNHEY and CDR2 SVGAGI. Trimming pared 2 bases from V and 0 bases from J, leaving 7 bases between. The CDR3 has 14 residues. The CDR3 region is CASSYGPSNYGYTF. DNA for the CDR3: TGTGCCAGCAGTTACGGGCCGTCTAACTATGGCTACACCTTC.

The V call is TRBV28, the J call TRBJ1-6; a possible D gene is TRBD1 (5 bases). Germline values: CDR1 MDHEN, CDR2 SYDVKM. Deletions cut 5 bases from V and 9 bases from J, with 17 bases between. The CDR3 totals 15 residues. The CDR3 sequence: CASSPYRHGGSPLHF. The DNA for the CDR3 is TGTGCCAGCAGTCCCTACCGGCACGGGGGTTCACCCCTCCACTTT.

The chain has TRBV12-3 or TRBV12-4 and TRBJ2-2; TRBD1 matches at 7 bases. The CDR3 runs 16 residues. After removal of 3 bases from V and 1 base from J, the junction contained 5 bases not matched to a gene. The CDR3 loop is CASSLWGQQNTGELFF. CDR3 in DNA: TGTGCCAGCAGTTTGTGGGGACAGCAGAACACCGGGGAGCTGTTTTTT.

This clonotype has only a few counts. This sequence joins TRBV12-3 or TRBV12-4 and TRBJ2-3; D not resolved. This CDR3 is 13 amino acids long. V was trimmed by 6 bases and J by 3 bases, leaving 10 bases between them. This chain's CDR3 is CASRDRVTDTQYF. As DNA, the CDR3 is TGTGCCAGCAGGGATCGCGTGACAGATACGCAGTATTTT.

This clonotype was detected only a few times. The rearrangement uses TRBV4-1 and TRBJ2-7; D is ambiguous. V was clipped by 3 bases and J by 4 bases, with 16 bases between them. The CDR3 consists of 15 residues. Germline V gives CDR1 MGHRA, CDR2 YSYEKL. The CDR3 is CASSQIGKAGYEQYF. DNA for the CDR3: TGCGCCAGCAGCCAGATCGGTAAAGCCGGGTACGAGCAGTACTTC.

The V gene is TRBV4-3, the J gene TRBJ2-1; D is unclear. The CDR3 is 17 amino acids. The germline CDR1 and CDR2 sequences are LGHNA and YSLEER. V was pared by 1 base and J by 1 base, with 14 bases between. The CDR3: CASSQVNLGESYNEQFF. The DNA of the CDR3 is TGCGCCAGCAGCCAAGTAAACCTTGGGGAATCCTACAATGAGCAGTTCTTC.

The chain carries TRBV20-1 and TRBJ2-3, with D perhaps assigned TRBD1 or TRBD2 (6 bases each). Germline V CDR1 and CDR2: DFQATT, SNEGSKA (reference sequence). The V and J ends lost 0 bases and 3 bases respectively, with 13 bases between them. This CDR3 spans 15 amino acids. The CDR3 sequence: CSARDEGGATDTQYF. The CDR3 nucleotides read TGCAGTGCTAGAGATGAGGGGGGAGCTACAGATACGCAGTATTTT.

V gene TRBV27 combines with J gene TRBJ1-2; no reliable D call. The length of the CDR3 is 16 residues. Germline CDR1 and CDR2: MNHEY and SMNVEV (reference sequence). Trimming pared 6 bases from V and 0 bases from J, leaving 17 bases between. CDR3 in amino acids: CASRPVSGTANYGYTF. The CDR3, as DNA: TGTGCCAGCAGACCAGTGTCCGGTACTGCTAACTATGGCTACACCTTC.

Written as DNA, the CDR3 is TGCAGCTCCCTGACAGGGGGTACTGAAGCTTTCTTT. The encoded protein is CSSLTGGTEAFF. The chain joins TRBV29-1 to TRBJ1-1; TRBD1 aligns across 9 bases. The CDR3 runs to 12 residues. In germline, CDR1 is SQVTM, CDR2 ANQGSEA. V lost 8 bases and J lost 5; bases outside the gene matches: 6.

This clonotype was recorded a few times. The CDR3 is CASSQDGTGVRETQYF. CDR3 bases: TGCGCCAGCAGCCAAGACGGGACAGGGGTGCGAGAGACCCAGTACTTC. The V gene is TRBV4-3, the J gene TRBJ2-5; 10 bases line up with TRBD1. Germline CDR1 is LGHNA and CDR2 is YSLEER. The CDR3 spans 16 residues. J was trimmed by 4 bases and V by 0 bases; bases with no gene match: 5.

The rearrangement joins TRBV20-1 to TRBJ1-5; D is possibly TRBD1 (5 bases). The CDR3 runs 13 residues. Trimming stripped 3 bases from V and 7 bases from J, with 13 bases between. Germline CDR1 is DFQATT and CDR2 is SNEGSKA (reference sequence). The CDR3, as DNA: TGCAGTGCTAGGGACAAGGGGCAACAGCCCCAGCATTTT. Its translation: CSARDKGQQPQHF.

The genes are TRBV7-9 and TRBJ2-7; TRBD2 agrees at 9 bases. This CDR3 has 16 residues. Germline V gives CDR1 SEHNR, CDR2 FQNEAQ (reference sequence). Trimming took 1 base from V and 2 from J; bases not matched to a gene: 6. CDR3: CASSLGSGGGAYEQYF. CDR3 coding DNA: TGTGCCAGCAGCTTAGGCAGTGGCGGGGGGGCCTACGAGCAGTACTTC.

The CDR3 reads CASEGIEQFF. As DNA, the CDR3 is TGTGCCAGCGAGGGGATTGAGCAGTTCTTC. The chain combines TRBV7-9 with TRBJ2-1, with D perhaps TRBD1 or TRBD2 (5 bases each). V was pared by 8 bases and J by 9 bases, with 8 bases between. Germline V gene lookup returns CDR1 SEHNR and CDR2 FQNEAQ (reference sequence). The CDR3 totals 10 residues.

The V gene is TRBV14, the J gene TRBJ1-2; 7 bases map to TRBD1. Germline V CDR1 and CDR2: SGHDN, FVKESK. The V gene end was trimmed by 3 bases and the J gene end by 9 bases; junction bases not matched to a gene: 7. The CDR3 runs to 13 residues. This CDR3 reads CASSQTGRPRYTF. The CDR3 bases are TGTGCCAGCAGCCAGACAGGGAGGCCGCGCTACACCTTC.

This clonotype was recorded a few times. The V gene is TRBV4-1, the J gene TRBJ1-2; TRBD1 aligns across 7 bases. Germline V gene data show CDR1 as MGHRA and CDR2 as YSYEKL. V was pared by 5 bases and J by 6 bases, with 12 bases of the junction left unmatched. The CDR3 covers 15 residues. CDR3: CASSWNKGALDGYTF. CDR3 DNA sequence: TGCGCCAGCAGCTGGAACAAGGGGGCCCTGGATGGCTACACCTTC.

The chain combines TRBV4-3 with TRBJ2-3, with TRBD2 matching 8 bases. The CDR3 has 17 residues. V shed 0 bases, J shed 4 bases, and the junction held 9 bases outside the gene matches. CDR1 is LGHNA, CDR2 YSLEER, per germline. CDR3: CASSQDIGSGVSDTQYF. Written as DNA, the CDR3 is TGCGCCAGCAGCCAAGATATAGGTAGCGGGGTTTCAGATACGCAGTATTTT.

J is TRBJ2-5 and V is TRBV9, with D possibly matching TRBD2 (6 bases). Trimming pared 4 bases from V and 2 bases from J, leaving 12 bases between. The germline V gene has CDR1 SGDLS and CDR2 YYNGEE. The CDR3 is 14 residues long. CDR3 sequence reads: CASSRGGEQETQYF. The DNA of the CDR3 is TGTGCCAGCAGCCGGGGCGGGGAACAAGAGACCCAGTACTTC.

V and J are TRBV21-1 and TRBJ2-5; the DNA was not compared with TRBD1, the D call given in the table. TRBV21-1 is noted as a pseudogene. This CDR3 has 15 residues. The CDR3 protein is CASSPPGQLQETQYF. CDR3 bases: TGTGCCAGCAGCCCACCGGGACAGCTCCAAGAGACCCAGTACTTC.

This clonotype was detected only a few times. The gene calls are TRBV5-1 and TRBJ2-1, with TRBD1 identical over 12 bases. With 7 bases clipped from V and 6 bases from J, the junction kept 8 bases outside the gene matches. The CDR3 has 15 amino acids. CDR1 and CDR2 from the germline V gene are SGHRS and YFSETQ. The CDR3 protein is CASGPGQGAFNEQFF. CDR3 nucleotides: TGCGCCAGCGGCCCGGGACAGGGGGCCTTCAATGAGCAGTTCTTC.

The chain carries TRBV20-1 and TRBJ2-6; 7 bases agree with TRBD1. Trimming removed 3 bases from V and 4 bases from J; junction bases left unmatched: 9. Germline CDR1 DFQATT, CDR2 SNEGSKA (reference sequence). The CDR3 consists of 16 residues. The CDR3: CSARTTGVDGANVLTF. CDR3 nucleotide sequence: TGCAGTGCTAGGACAACAGGGGTGGACGGGGCCAACGTCCTGACTTTC.

V and J are TRBV6-1 and TRBJ2-7; no definite D call. The germline V gene encodes CDR1 MNHNS and CDR2 SASEGT. Trimming took off 6 bases at V and 2 bases at J, with 5 bases between the two ends. This CDR3 contains 11 residues. The CDR3: CASRRAYEQYF. CDR3 sequence (DNA): TGTGCCAGCAGGAGAGCCTACGAGCAGTACTTC.

The chain joins TRBV5-6 to TRBJ2-1; D call uncertain. The CDR3 has 14 residues. Germline CDR1 is SGHDT and CDR2 is YYEEEE. Trimming removed 0 bases from V and 9 bases from J, with 13 bases in between. The CDR3 bases are TGTGCCAGCAGCTTGGTGGTGAGTGGGGTTGAGCAGTTCTTC. Translating gives CASSLVVSGVEQFF.

The table lists this clonotype with a few counts. The chain uses TRBV27 and TRBJ1-6, with 7 bases aligning to TRBD1. J lost 7 bases, V lost 7 bases, and 10 bases had no gene match. Germline CDR1 MNHEY, CDR2 SMNVEV (reference sequence). The CDR3 contains 15 residues. The CDR3 DNA reads as TGTGCCAGCACCCTAGGGGGCAGGGGAAATTCACCCCTCCACTTT. Protein: CASTLGGRGNSPLHF.

The chain recombines TRBV2 with TRBJ2-2; D gene unclear. The ends were cut back, 0 bases at V and 5 bases at J, with 4 bases in the middle. The CDR3 sequence is 13 residues long. Germline V gene data show CDR1 as SNHLY and CDR2 as FYNNEI. CDR3 sequence (DNA): TGTGCCAGCAGTGAAGCGTCTACCGGGGAGCTGTTTTTT. Translated: CASSEASTGELFF.

This clonotype has just a few counts. The rearrangement links TRBV10-3 to TRBJ2-7; D gene ambiguous. The CDR3 is 13 residues long. From germline, CDR1 is ENHRY and CDR2 SYGVKD. Trimming cost V 3 bases and J 3 bases, with 9 bases left between them. The CDR3: CAISDPKGYEQYF. DNA for the CDR3: TGTGCCATCAGTGATCCAAAGGGCTACGAGCAGTACTTC.

This clonotype was detected only a few times. The CDR3 region is CSAREHYRLTSADTQYF. The CDR3 DNA sequence: TGCAGTGCTAGAGAGCACTACCGACTAACTAGTGCAGATACGCAGTATTTT. The chain links TRBV20-1 to TRBJ2-3; the D gene is possibly TRBD2 (5 bases). In germline, CDR1 is DFQATT, CDR2 SNEGSKA (reference sequence). The CDR3 sequence is 17 residues long. Trimming cost V 0 bases and J 4 bases, with 20 bases left between them.

This clonotype showed up many times. This chain joins TRBV2 and TRBJ2-1; TRBD1 might be the D (5 bases). The germline V and J ends were trimmed by 6 bases and 14 bases, with 17 bases remaining between them. The CDR3 contains 12 residues. The V gene's germline CDR1 is SNHLY and CDR2 FYNNEI. Here the CDR3 DNA reads TGTGCCAGCAGGGCGGATGTAGGGGTGGAGTTCTTC. This sequence encodes CASRADVGVEFF.